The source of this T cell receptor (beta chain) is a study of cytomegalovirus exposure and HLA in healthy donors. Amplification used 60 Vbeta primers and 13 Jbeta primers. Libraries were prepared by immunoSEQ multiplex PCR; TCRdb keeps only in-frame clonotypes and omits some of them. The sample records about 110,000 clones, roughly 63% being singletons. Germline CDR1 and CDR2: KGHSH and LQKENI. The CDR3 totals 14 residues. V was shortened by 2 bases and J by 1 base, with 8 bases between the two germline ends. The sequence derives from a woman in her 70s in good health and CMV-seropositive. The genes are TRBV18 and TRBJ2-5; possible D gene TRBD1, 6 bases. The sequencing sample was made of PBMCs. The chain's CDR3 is CASSPSGVQETQYF. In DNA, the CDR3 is TGTGCCAGCTCACCATCAGGGGTCCAAGAGACCCAGTACTTC. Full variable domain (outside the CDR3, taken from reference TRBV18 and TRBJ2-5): NAGVMQNPRHLVRRRGQEARLRCSPMKGHSHVYWYRQLPEEGLKFMVYLQKENIIDESGMPKERFSAEFPKEGPSILRIQQVVRGDSAAYFCASSPSGVQETQYFGPGTRLLVL.